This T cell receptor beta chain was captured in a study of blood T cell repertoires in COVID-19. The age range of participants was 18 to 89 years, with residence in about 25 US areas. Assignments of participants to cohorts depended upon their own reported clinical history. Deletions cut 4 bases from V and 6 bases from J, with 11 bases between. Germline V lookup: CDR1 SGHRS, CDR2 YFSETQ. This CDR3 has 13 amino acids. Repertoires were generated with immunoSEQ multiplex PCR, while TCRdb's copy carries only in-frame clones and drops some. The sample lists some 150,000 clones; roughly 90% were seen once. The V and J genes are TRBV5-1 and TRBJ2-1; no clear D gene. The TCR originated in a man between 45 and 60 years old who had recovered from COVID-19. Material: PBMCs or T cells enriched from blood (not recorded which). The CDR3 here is CASSLLMGNEQFF. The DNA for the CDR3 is TGCGCCAGCAGCCTACTAATGGGCAATGAGCAGTTCTTC. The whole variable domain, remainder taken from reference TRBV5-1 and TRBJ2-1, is KAGVTQTPRYLIKTRGQQVTLSCSPISGHRSVSWYQQTPGQGLQFLFEYFSETQRNKGNFPGRFSGRQFSNSRSEMNVSTLELGDSALYLCASSLLMGNEQFFGPGTRLTVL.